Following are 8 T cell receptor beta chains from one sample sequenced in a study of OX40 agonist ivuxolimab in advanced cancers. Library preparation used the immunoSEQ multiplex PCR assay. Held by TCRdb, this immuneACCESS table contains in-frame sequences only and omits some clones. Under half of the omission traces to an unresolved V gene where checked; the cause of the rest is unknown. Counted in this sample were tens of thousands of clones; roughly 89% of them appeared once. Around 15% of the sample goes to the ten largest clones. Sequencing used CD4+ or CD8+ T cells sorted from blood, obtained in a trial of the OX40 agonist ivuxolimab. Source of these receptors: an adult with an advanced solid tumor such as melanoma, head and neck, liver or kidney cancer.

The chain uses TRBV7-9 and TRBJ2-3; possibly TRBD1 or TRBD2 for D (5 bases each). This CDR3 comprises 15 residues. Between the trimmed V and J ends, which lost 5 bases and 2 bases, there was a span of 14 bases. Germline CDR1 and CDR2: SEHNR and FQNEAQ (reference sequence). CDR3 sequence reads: CASSQYWGYTDTQYF. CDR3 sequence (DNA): TGTGCCAGCAGCCAGTATTGGGGGTACACAGATACGCAGTATTTT. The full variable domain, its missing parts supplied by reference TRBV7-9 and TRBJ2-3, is DTGVSQNPRHKITKRGQNVTFRCDPISEHNRLYWYRQTLGQGPEFLTYFQNEAQLEKSRLLSDRFSAERPKGSFSTLEIQRTEQGDSAMYLCASSQYWGYTDTQYFGPGTRLTVL.

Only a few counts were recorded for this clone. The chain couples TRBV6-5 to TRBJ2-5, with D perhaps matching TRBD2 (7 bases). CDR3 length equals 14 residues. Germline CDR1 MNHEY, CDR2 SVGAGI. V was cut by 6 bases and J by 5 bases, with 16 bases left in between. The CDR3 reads CASRGEGGFETQYF. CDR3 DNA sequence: TGTGCCAGCAGGGGGGAGGGGGGCTTCGAGACCCAGTACTTC.

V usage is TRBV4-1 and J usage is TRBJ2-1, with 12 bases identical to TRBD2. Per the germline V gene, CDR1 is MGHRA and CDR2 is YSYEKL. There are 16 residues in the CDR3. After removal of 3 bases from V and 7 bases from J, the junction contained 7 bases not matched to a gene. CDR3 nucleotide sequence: TGCGCCAGCAGCCACGGACTAGCGGGATGGATGAATGAGCAGTTCTTC. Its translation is CASSHGLAGWMNEQFF.

For the CDR3, the DNA is TGTGCCTGGAACAGCCTCGAAGACGAGCAGTACTTC. Its translation: CAWNSLEDEQYF. This rearrangement joins TRBV30 to TRBJ2-7, with unresolved D. CDR1 is GTSNPN and CDR2 is SVGIG in the germline V gene (reference sequence). This CDR3 comprises 12 residues. V was pared by 4 bases and J by 5 bases, with 12 bases between.

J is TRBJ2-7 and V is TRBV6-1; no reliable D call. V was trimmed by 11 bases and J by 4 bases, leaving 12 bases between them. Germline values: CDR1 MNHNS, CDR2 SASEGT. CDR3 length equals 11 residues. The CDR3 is CACEERYEQYF. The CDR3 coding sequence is TGTGCCTGCGAAGAGAGATACGAGCAGTACTTC.

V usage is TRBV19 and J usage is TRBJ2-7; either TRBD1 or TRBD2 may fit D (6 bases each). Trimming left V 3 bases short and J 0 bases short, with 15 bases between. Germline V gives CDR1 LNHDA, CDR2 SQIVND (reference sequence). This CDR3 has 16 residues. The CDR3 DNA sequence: TGTGCCAGTAGTATTTGGGGGGCGGCCAGCTCCTACGAGCAGTACTTC. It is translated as CASSIWGAASSYEQYF.

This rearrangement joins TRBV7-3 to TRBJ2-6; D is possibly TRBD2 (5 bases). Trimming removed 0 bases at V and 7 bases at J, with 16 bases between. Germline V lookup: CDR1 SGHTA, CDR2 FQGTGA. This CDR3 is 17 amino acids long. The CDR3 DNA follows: TGTGCCAGCAGCTTAACGGTTGGGAGTAGAGGAGCCAACGTCCTGACTTTC. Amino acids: CASSLTVGSRGANVLTF. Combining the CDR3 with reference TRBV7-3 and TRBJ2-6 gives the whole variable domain GAGVSQTPSNKVTEKGKYVELRCDPISGHTALYWYRQSLGQGPEFLIYFQGTGAADDSGLPNDRFFAVRPEGSVSTLKIQRTERGDSAVYLCASSLTVGSRGANVLTFGAGSRLTVL.

The CDR3 region is CASSYVRTHSYEQYF. CDR3 DNA sequence: TGTGCCAGCAGTTACGTCCGGACACACTCCTACGAGCAGTACTTC. This chain uses TRBV6-6 with TRBJ2-7; weak D call: TRBD1 (5 bases). The CDR3 length is 15 residues. V was pared by 2 bases and J by 0 bases, with 11 bases between. CDR1 and CDR2 from the germline V gene are MNHNY and SVGAGI (reference sequence).